This is a list of T cell receptor beta chains from one sample in a study of T cell repertoires in cytomegalovirus infection. TCRdb called the reads again in MiXCR, with one record for every CDR3 protein. The sample shows hundreds of thousands of distinct CDR3 sequences, less than 25% of them seen only once. The sequencing sample was made of CD8+ T cells from PBMCs. These receptors were taken from a human donor in good health (CMV status not recorded). Some clones in this sample may be carry-over from other donors' samples. CDR3s leave out the opening cysteine and the closing phenylalanine or tryptophan. Clone size is shown for a subset of rows, as once, few, many or a class of expanded clone.

>TRBV13|NA
ASSLLESTDTQY
>TRBV2|NA
ASRGDRGQY
>TRBV12-3/TRBV12-4|NA
ASSPLGAFGELF
>TRBV7-2|many
ASSPRTPNTEAF
>TRBV15|few
ATSRAFESTGYYGYT
>TRBV7-9|many
ASSSDRKGRRSEKLF
>TRBV7-8|many
ASSFKADRGNQPQH
>TRBV7-6|many
ASSLGRLLYNEQF
>TRBV7-2|many
ASSLDVGHSNEKLF
>TRBV28|few
ASSLLGLRYGYT
>TRBV7-8|many
ASSEDRAQPQH
>TRBV6-1|NA
ASSENGQGSSNQPQH
>TRBV6-5|few
ASGLTGFRTTEAF
>TRBV12-3/TRBV12-4|NA
ASSPGGVLSSYNEQF
>TRBV28|NA
ASSTLGGELF
>TRBV7-9|few
ASSFGTGLYYGYT
>TRBV7-9|NA
ASPPSTGAVDTQY
>TRBV4-1|many
ASSPTTGATAETQY
>TRBV10-2|many
ASTSTSGGAGAKNIQY
>TRBV2|NA
ASTGDRTDTQY
>TRBV6-5|few
ASSYLFSDYNEQF
>TRBV19|NA
ASSMVGVGKLF
>TRBV7-2|many
ASNPRAGGGDTQY
>TRBV29-1|NA
SVEDQVKGFYNEQF
>TRBV7-2|many
ASSSNPRDYEQY
>TRBV7-9|NA
ASSLAPTPLNTQY
>TRBV9|NA
ASSPPGEYGYT
>TRBV7-9|many
ASSQPRGRGNTEAF